This T cell receptor (beta chain) was found in a study of blood T cells in healthy people across ages. With respect to this clonotype: Its antigen is currently unknown.

General observations from the study: PBMCs left unsorted prevented a conclusive naive versus antigen-experienced comparison.

Sample-barcoded 5' priming and a J-beta primer mix drove a second PCR of about 7 to 12 cycles. Via MiXCR, TCRdb re-called the 5' RACE reads, giving one row per CDR3 protein. The sample shows over 600,000 distinct CDR3 sequences, roughly 56% of them seen only once. Losses at the gene ends were 5 bases for V and 3 bases for J; bases not matched to a gene: 9. There are 16 residues in the CDR3. The germline V gene encodes CDR1 MNHEY and CDR2 SVGAGI. The sample taken for sequencing was blood. V usage is TRBV6-5 and J usage is TRBJ2-3, with TRBD1 matching over 9 bases. The clonotype was recovered from a man aged 40-49 years in good health. The CDR3 here is CASSNNRGRGTDTQYF. The CDR3 nucleotides read TGTGCCAGCAGTAATAACAGGGGGCGAGGTACAGATACGCAGTATTTT.